A single sample is the source of the 17 T cell receptor beta chains below, sequenced in a study of OX40 agonist ivuxolimab in advanced cancers. This table comes from immunoSEQ multiplex PCR, and its TCRdb copy is limited to in-frame clones, with some not included. In the table there are 75,000 to 95,000 clones, 84% of which are singletons. The sequencing here drew on CD4+ or CD8+ T cells sorted from blood, taken in a trial of the OX40 agonist ivuxolimab. Receptors were obtained from an adult with an advanced solid tumor such as melanoma, head and neck, liver or kidney cancer.

This chain connects TRBV5-4 to TRBJ2-3, with D possibly being TRBD2 (6 bases). This CDR3 is built from 17 residues. The V gene lost 4 bases and the J gene lost 4 bases, with 22 bases spanning the gap. In germline, CDR1 is SGHNT, CDR2 YYREEE (reference sequence). The CDR3 sequence: CASSQGLPGEGSDTQYF. For the CDR3, the DNA is TGTGCCAGCAGCCAAGGTTTGCCGGGAGAAGGGTCAGATACGCAGTATTTT.

DNA for the CDR3: TGCAGCGTTGTGGGGGGCACTAACTATGGCTACACCTTC. This translates into CSVVGGTNYGYTF. The chain has TRBV29-1 and TRBJ1-2; tentative D call: TRBD1 (6 bases). Germline V gene sequence: CDR1 SQVTM, CDR2 ANQGSEA. With 4 bases removed from V and 0 bases from J, the gap between germline ends came to 9 bases. This CDR3 spans 13 amino acids. The variable domain in full, with the rest retrieved from reference TRBV29-1 and TRBJ1-2, is SAVISQKPSRDICQRGTSLTIQCQVDSQVTMMFWYRQQPGQSLTLIATANQGSEATYESGFVIDKFPISRPNLTFSTLTVSNMSPEDSSIYLCSVVGGTNYGYTFGSGTRLTVV.

The J gene is TRBJ1-5, the V gene TRBV5-8; 7 bases are a match to TRBD1. The CDR3 runs to 17 residues. Trimming at V came to 2 bases and at J to 9 bases, leaving 17 bases not matched to a gene. Germline loops: CDR1 SGHTS, CDR2 YDEGEE. The CDR3 DNA is TGTGCCAGCAGCTTTAACTTTCCGGGACAGCCCGCTTCGCCCCAGCATTTT. It codes for CASSFNFPGQPASPQHF.

The chain combines TRBV9 with TRBJ1-4; D remains ambiguous. Germline assignment: CDR1 SGDLS and CDR2 YYNGEE. The length of the CDR3 is 16 residues. Trimming stripped 0 bases from V and 8 bases from J, with 17 bases between. The CDR3 DNA sequence: TGTGCCAGCAGCGTAGCCCCTACCTTTCGCGTAGAAAAACTGTTTTTT. It is translated as CASSVAPTFRVEKLFF.

The chain links TRBV9 to TRBJ2-5, with 14 bases fitting TRBD2. CDR3 size: 17 residues. V trimming: 0 bases; J trimming: 2 bases; junction bases outside the gene matches: 3. Germline CDR1 SGDLS, CDR2 YYNGEE. CDR3: CASSVGLAGGQQETQYF. Written as DNA, the CDR3 is TGTGCCAGCAGCGTAGGACTAGCGGGGGGGCAGCAAGAGACCCAGTACTTC.

This clone was observed a few times. The rearrangement joins TRBV19 to TRBJ1-5; D might be TRBD1 (6 bases). V was trimmed by 4 bases and J by 8 bases, leaving 9 bases between them. Germline V gives CDR1 LNHDA, CDR2 SQIVND (reference sequence). The CDR3 is made up of 12 amino acids. The CDR3 is CASSSPGEPQHF. The CDR3 bases are TGTGCCAGTAGTAGCCCAGGGGAGCCCCAGCATTTT.

The chain employs TRBV6-6 and TRBJ2-3; 7 nucleotides line up with TRBD1. The CDR3 runs to 15 residues. Germline CDR1 MNHNY, CDR2 SVGAGI (reference sequence). Trimming at V came to 2 bases and at J to 6 bases, leaving 8 bases not matched to a gene. The CDR3 protein is CASSYLGQDLDTQYF. The CDR3 coding sequence is TGTGCCAGCAGTTACCTCGGACAGGACTTGGATACGCAGTATTTT.

The chain recombines TRBV7-8 with TRBJ1-5; TRBD1 matches 8 bases. The V gene end was trimmed by 4 bases and the J gene end by 6 bases; junction bases not matched to a gene: 8. The length of the CDR3 is 15 residues. CDR1 SGHVS and CDR2 FQNEAQ come from the germline V gene. The chain's CDR3 is CASSSYDRGGQPQHF. The CDR3 nucleotides are TGTGCCAGCAGCTCCTACGACAGGGGTGGTCAGCCCCAGCATTTT.

The rearrangement joins TRBV7-2 to TRBJ2-2; TRBD2 matches 12 bases. The CDR3 is made up of 16 amino acids. The germline gives CDR1 SGHTA, CDR2 FQGNSA. Trimming removed 5 bases from V and 5 bases from J; junction bases left unmatched: 6. Written as DNA, the CDR3 is TGTGCCAGCAGCCCTGGGACTAGCGGGCGTACCGGGGAGCTGTTTTTT. It encodes CASSPGTSGRTGELFF.

The CDR3 bases are TGCGCCAGCAGCTCTCAGGAACATACGCAGTATTTT. Protein: CASSSQEHTQYF. V gene TRBV5-1 combines with J gene TRBJ2-3; D gene ambiguous. The length of the CDR3 is 12 residues. Deletions cut 3 bases from V and 7 bases from J, with 9 bases between. CDR1 is SGHRS, CDR2 YFSETQ, per germline.

The chain has TRBV5-1 and TRBJ2-7, with D tentatively TRBD1 or TRBD2 (5 bases each). The CDR3 length is 15 residues. Germline V gives CDR1 SGHRS, CDR2 YFSETQ. Trimming shortened V by 0 bases and J by 6 bases, and 16 bases separated the two germline ends. The chain's CDR3 is CASSLVGDHVGEQYF. The CDR3 DNA is TGCGCCAGCAGCTTGGTTGGGGACCACGTTGGCGAGCAGTACTTC.

The chain recombines TRBV10-3 with TRBJ2-7, with 8 positions matching TRBD2. With 3 bases clipped from V and 4 bases from J, the junction kept 11 bases outside the gene matches. The CDR3 runs 16 residues. Germline loops: CDR1 ENHRY, CDR2 SYGVKD. The CDR3 loop reads CAISEGVGRDFYEQYF. In DNA form, the CDR3 reads TGTGCCATCAGTGAAGGGGTCGGGAGGGATTTTTACGAGCAGTACTTC.

This clone was picked up one time. The chain carries TRBV5-4 and TRBJ1-2; D may be TRBD1 (5 bases). Trimming shortened V by 4 bases and J by 5 bases, and 15 bases separated the two germline ends. The germline gives CDR1 SGHNT, CDR2 YYREEE (reference sequence). This CDR3 has 14 residues. The CDR3 DNA is TGTGCCAGCAGCCTCGAGGGACCCCTATATGGCTACACCTTC. Its protein is CASSLEGPLYGYTF.

The rearrangement links TRBV7-2 to TRBJ2-1; 10 nucleotides align to TRBD2. V was pared by 6 bases and J by 1 base, with 3 bases of the junction left unmatched. CDR1 is SGHTA and CDR2 is FQGNSA in the germline V gene. This CDR3 contains 15 residues. The CDR3 loop is CASSTSGASYNEQFF. The CDR3 coding sequence is TGTGCCAGCAGTACTAGCGGGGCTTCCTACAATGAGCAGTTCTTC.

The gene calls are TRBV5-1 and TRBJ1-5, with a tentative D call TRBD1 (6 bases). Germline values: CDR1 SGHRS, CDR2 YFSETQ. The CDR3 extends over 16 amino acids. V lost 0 bases to trimming and J lost 0 bases, with 10 bases between them. The CDR3, as DNA: TGCGCCAGCAGCTTGGGGGAGGGGGATAGCAATCAGCCCCAGCATTTT. This codes for CASSLGEGDSNQPQHF.

The CDR3 nucleotides read TGTGCCAGCAGCCGCCAGGGAGGCGAGCAGTACTTC. Amino acid sequence: CASSRQGGEQYF. The chain couples TRBV6-5 to TRBJ2-7; tentatively, D is TRBD2 (6 bases). Germline V lookup: CDR1 MNHEY, CDR2 SVGAGI. CDR3 length: 12 residues. Between the trimmed V and J ends, which lost 6 bases and 6 bases, there was a span of 12 bases.

The chain uses TRBV7-9 and TRBJ1-4; D unresolved. Germline assignment: CDR1 SEHNR and CDR2 FQNEAQ (reference sequence). V lost 7 bases and J 6 bases, leaving 15 bases between the germline ends. This CDR3 has 14 amino acids. The CDR3 DNA reads as TGTGCCAGCATCAGGTTTGGGGAGGATGAAAAACTGTTTTTT. Amino acid sequence: CASIRFGEDEKLFF.